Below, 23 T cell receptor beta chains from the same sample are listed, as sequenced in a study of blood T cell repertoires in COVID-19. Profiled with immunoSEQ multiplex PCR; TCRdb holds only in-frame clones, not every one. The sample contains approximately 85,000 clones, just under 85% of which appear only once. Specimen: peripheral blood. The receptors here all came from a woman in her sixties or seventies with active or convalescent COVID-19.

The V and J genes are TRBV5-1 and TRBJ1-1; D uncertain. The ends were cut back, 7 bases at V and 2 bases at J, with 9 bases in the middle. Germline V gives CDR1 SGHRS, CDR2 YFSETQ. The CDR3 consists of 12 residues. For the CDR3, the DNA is TGCGCCAGCGCGGAACTTAACACTGAAGCTTTCTTT. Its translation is CASAELNTEAFF.

CDR3 bases: TGTGCCAGCAGCCCCAGCGGAGAGACCCAGTACTTC. Amino acid sequence: CASSPSGETQYF. The chain recombines TRBV12-3 or TRBV12-4 with TRBJ2-5; the D gene is possibly TRBD2 (5 bases). This CDR3 has 12 amino acids. The V and J ends lost 6 bases and 4 bases respectively, with 9 bases between them.

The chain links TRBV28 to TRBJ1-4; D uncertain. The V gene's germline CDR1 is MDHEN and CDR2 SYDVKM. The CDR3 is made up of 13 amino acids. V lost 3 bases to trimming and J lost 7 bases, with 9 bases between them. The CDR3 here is CASSFLSGEKLFF. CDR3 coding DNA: TGTGCCAGCAGTTTCCTATCGGGTGAAAAACTGTTTTTT.

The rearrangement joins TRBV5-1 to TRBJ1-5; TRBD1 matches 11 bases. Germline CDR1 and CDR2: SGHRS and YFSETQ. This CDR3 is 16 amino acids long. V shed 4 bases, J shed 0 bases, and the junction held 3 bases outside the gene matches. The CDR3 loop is CASSAGTGGSNQPQHF. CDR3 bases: TGCGCCAGCAGCGCTGGGACAGGGGGTAGCAATCAGCCCCAGCATTTT.

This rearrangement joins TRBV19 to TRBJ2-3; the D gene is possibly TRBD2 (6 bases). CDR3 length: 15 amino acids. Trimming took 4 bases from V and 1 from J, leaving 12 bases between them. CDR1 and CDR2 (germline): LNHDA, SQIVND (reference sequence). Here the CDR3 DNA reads TGTGCCAGTAGTAACCCGGGACTCGGCACAGATACGCAGTATTTT. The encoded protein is CASSNPGLGTDTQYF.

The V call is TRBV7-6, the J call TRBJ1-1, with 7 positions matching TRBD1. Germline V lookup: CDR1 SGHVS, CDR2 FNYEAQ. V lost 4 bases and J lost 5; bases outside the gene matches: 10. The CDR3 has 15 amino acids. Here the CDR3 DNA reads TGTGCCAGCAGCTCCGGAAGACAGGGCATGACTGAAGCTTTCTTT. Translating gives CASSSGRQGMTEAFF.

The chain's CDR3 is CASRGDTEAFF. CDR3 sequence (DNA): TGTGCCAGTAGAGGGGACACTGAAGCTTTCTTT. The gene calls are TRBV19 and TRBJ1-1, with a weak D call TRBD1 (5 bases). Per the germline V gene, CDR1 is LNHDA and CDR2 is SQIVND (reference sequence). This CDR3 contains 11 residues. V was trimmed by 6 bases and J by 3 bases, leaving 5 bases between them.

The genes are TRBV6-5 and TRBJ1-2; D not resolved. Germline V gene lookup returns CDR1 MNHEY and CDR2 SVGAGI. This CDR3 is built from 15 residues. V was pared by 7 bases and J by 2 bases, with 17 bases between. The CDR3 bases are TGTGCCAGCAATAAAGGAGAAAGAGCCAACTATGGCTACACCTTC. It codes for CASNKGERANYGYTF.

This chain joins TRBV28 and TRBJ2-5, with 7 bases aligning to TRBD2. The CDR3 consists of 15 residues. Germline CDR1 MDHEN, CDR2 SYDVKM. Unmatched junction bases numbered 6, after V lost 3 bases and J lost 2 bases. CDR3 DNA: TGTGCCAGCAGTTTCCGGGGAGGGTTTCAAGAGACCCAGTACTTC. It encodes CASSFRGGFQETQYF.

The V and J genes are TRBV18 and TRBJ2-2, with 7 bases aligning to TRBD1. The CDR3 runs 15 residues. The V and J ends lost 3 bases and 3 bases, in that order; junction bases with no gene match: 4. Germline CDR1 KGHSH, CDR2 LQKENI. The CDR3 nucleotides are TGTGCCAGCTCACCTCCCGGGACAGACACCGGGGAGCTGTTTTTT. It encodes CASSPPGTDTGELFF.

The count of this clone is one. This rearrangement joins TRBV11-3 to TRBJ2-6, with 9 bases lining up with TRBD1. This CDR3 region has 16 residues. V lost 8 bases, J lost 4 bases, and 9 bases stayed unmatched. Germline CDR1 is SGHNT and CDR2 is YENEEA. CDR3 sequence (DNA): TGTGCCAGCTCAGGACAGGGGTCCTCAGGGGCCAACGTCCTGACTTTC. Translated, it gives CASSGQGSSGANVLTF.

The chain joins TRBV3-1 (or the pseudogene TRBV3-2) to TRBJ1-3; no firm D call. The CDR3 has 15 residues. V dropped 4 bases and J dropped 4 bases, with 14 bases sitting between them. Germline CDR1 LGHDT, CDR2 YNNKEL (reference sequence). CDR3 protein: CASSLLSAFGNTIYF. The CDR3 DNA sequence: TGTGCCAGCAGCCTACTGAGCGCCTTCGGAAACACCATATATTTT.

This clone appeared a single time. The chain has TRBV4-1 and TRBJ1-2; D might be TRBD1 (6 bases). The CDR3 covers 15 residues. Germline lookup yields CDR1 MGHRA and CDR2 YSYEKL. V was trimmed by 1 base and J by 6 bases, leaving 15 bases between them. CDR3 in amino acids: CASSQAWTVRDGYTF. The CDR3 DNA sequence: TGCGCCAGCAGCCAAGCGTGGACAGTACGAGATGGCTACACCTTC.

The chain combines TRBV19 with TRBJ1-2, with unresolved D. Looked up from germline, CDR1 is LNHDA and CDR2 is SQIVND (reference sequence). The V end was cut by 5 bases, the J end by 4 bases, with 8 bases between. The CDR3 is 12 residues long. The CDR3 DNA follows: TGTGCCAGTAGTGCTAATTCCTATGGCTACACCTTC. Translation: CASSANSYGYTF.

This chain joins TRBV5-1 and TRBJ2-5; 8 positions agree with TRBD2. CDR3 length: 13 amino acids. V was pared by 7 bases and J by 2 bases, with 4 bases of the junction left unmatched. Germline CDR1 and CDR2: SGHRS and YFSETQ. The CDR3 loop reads CASGGGPQETQYF. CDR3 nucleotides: TGCGCCAGCGGCGGGGGGCCACAAGAGACCCAGTACTTC.

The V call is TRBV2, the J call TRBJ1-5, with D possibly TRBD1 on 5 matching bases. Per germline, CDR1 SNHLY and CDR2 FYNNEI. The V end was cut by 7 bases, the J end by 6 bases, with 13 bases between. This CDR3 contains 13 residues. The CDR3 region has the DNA TGTGCCAGCATCGGTGAAAGGGGTCAGCCCCAGCATTTT. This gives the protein CASIGERGQPQHF.

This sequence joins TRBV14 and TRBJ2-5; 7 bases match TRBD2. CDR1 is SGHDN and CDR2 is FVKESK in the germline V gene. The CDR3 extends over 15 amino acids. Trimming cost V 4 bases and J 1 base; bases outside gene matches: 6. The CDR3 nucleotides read TGTGCCAGCAGCCCATTACTAGCGCTCCAAGAGACCCAGTACTTC. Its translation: CASSPLLALQETQYF.

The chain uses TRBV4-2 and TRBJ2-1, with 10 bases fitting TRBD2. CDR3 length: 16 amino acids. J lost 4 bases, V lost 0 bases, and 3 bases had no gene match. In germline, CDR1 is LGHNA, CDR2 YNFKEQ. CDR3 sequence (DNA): TGTGCCAGCAGCCAAGAAGCAGCGGGGGGGTACAATGAGCAGTTCTTC. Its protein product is CASSQEAAGGYNEQFF.

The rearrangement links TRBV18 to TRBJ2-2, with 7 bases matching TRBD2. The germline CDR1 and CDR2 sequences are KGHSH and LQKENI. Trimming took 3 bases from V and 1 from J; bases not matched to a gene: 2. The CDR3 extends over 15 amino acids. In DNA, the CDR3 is TGTGCCAGCTCACCCCGGGGGGTGAACACCGGGGAGCTGTTTTTT. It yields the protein CASSPRGVNTGELFF.

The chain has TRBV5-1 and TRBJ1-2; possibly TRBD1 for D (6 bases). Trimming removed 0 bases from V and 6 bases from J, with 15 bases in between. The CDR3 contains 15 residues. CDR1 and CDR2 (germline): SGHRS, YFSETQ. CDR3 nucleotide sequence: TGCGCCAGCAGCTTGGGACCAGGGGAGTACGATGGCTACACCTTC. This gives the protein CASSLGPGEYDGYTF.

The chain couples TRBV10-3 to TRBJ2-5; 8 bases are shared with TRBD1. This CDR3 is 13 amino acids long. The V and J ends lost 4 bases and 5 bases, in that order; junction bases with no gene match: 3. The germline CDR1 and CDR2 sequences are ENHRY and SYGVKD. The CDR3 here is CAISAGGEETQYF. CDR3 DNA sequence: TGTGCCATCAGTGCAGGGGGCGAGGAGACCCAGTACTTC.

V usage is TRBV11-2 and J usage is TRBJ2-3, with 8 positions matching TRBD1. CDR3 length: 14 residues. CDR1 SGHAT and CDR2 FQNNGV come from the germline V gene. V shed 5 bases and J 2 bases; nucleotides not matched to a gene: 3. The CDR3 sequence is CASSRTGFTDTQYF. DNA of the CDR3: TGTGCCAGCAGCCGGACAGGGTTCACAGATACGCAGTATTTT.

The CDR3 coding sequence is TGTGCCACCCGGTTGAGCTCTGGAAACACCATATATTTT. Translating it yields CATRLSSGNTIYF. The chain joins TRBV7-2 to TRBJ1-3, with D unclear. Germline V gives CDR1 SGHTA, CDR2 FQGNSA. V was cut by 10 bases and J by 0 bases, with 10 bases left in between. This CDR3 spans 13 amino acids.